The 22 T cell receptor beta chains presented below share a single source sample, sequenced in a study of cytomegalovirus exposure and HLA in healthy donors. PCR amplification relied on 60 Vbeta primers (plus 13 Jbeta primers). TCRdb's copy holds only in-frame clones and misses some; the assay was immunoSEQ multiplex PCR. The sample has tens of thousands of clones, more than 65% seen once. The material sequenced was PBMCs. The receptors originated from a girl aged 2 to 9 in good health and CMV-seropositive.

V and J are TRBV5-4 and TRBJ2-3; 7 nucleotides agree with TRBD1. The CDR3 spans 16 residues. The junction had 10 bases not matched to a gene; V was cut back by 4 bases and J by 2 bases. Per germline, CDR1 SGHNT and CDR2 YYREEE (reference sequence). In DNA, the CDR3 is TGTGCCAGCAGCCTCGACAGGGTTCGTAACACAGATACGCAGTATTTT. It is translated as CASSLDRVRNTDTQYF.

CDR3 nucleotide sequence: TGTGCCTGGAGTGTACGGGGACTCTCCTACAATGAGCAGTTCTTC. Its translation: CAWSVRGLSYNEQFF. This chain links TRBV30 with TRBJ2-1; D perhaps matches TRBD2 (6 bases). The ends were cut back, 0 bases at V and 0 bases at J, with 9 bases in the middle. CDR1 GTSNPN and CDR2 SVGIG come from the germline V gene (reference sequence). The CDR3 covers 15 residues. The variable domain in full, completed from reference TRBV30 and TRBJ2-1, reads SQTIHQWPATLVQPVGSPLSLECTVEGTSNPNLYWYRQAAGRGLQLLFYSVGIGQISSEVPQNLSASRPQDRQFILSSKKLLLSDSGFYLCAWSVRGLSYNEQFFGPGTRLTVL.

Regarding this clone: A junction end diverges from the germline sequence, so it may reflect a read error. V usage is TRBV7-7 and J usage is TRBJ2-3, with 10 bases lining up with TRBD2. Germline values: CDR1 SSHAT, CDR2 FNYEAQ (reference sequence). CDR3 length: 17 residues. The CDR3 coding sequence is TGTGCTAGCAGCTCTGGACTAGCGGCCCGCCAGGGAGATACGCAGTATTTT. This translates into CASSSGLAARQGDTQYF.

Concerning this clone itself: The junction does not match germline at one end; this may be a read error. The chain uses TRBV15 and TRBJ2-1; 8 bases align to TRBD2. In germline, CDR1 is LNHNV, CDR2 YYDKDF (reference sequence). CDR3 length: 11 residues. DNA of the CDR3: TGTGCCACCAGCGGACCGGGACTAGAGGTCTTC. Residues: CATSGPGLEVF.

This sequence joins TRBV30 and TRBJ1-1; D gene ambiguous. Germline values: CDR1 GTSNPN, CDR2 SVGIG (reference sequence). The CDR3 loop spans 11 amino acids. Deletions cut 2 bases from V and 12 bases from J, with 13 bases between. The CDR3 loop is CAWSLTPTSFF. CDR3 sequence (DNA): TGTGCCTGGAGTCTCACCCCGACTTCTTTCTTT.

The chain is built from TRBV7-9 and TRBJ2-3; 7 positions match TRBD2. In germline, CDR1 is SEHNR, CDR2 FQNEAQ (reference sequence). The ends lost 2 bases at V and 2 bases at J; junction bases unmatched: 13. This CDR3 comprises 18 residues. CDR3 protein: CASSLLSRTSTTTDTQYF. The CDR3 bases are TGTGCCAGCAGCTTACTTTCTAGGACTAGTACGACCACAGATACGCAGTATTTT.

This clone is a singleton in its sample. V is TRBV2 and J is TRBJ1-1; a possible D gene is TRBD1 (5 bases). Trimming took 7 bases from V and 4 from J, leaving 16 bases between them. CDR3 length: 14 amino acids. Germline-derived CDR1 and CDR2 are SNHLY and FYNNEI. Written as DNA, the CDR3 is TGTGCCAGCAAGAAGACAGCCACATTCACTGAAGCTTTCTTT. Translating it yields CASKKTATFTEAFF.

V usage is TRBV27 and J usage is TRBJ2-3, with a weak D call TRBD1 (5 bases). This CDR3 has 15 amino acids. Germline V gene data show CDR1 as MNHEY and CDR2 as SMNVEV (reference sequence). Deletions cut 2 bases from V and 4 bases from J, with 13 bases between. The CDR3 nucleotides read TGTGCCAGCAGTTTAAGCAGGGTCGGTGCAGATACGCAGTATTTT. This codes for CASSLSRVGADTQYF.

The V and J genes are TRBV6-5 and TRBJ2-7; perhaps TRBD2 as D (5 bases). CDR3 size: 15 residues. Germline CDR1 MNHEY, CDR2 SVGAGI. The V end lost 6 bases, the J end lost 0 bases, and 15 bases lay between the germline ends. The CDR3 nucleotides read TGTGCCAGCAGGACGGGGAGCCATGTCTCCTACGAGCAGTACTTC. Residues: CASRTGSHVSYEQYF.

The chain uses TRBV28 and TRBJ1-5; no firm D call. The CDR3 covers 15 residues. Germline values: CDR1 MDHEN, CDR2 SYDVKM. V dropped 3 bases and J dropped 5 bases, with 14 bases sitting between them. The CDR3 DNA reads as TGTGCCAGCAGTTTTGGAGGGAAGAAAGATCAGCCCCAGCATTTT. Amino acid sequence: CASSFGGKKDQPQHF.

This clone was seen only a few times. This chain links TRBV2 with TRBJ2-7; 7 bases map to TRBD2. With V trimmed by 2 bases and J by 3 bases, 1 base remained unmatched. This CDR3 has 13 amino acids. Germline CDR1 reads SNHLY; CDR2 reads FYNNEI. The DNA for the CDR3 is TGTGCCAGCAGTGAACTAGCGGACTACGAGCAGTACTTC. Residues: CASSELADYEQYF.

For the CDR3, the DNA is TGCGCCAGAGACAGGGTCAAGACCCGAAGCTATGGCTACACCTTC. Protein product: CARDRVKTRSYGYTF. The chain joins TRBV10-1 to TRBJ1-2; 7 bases line up with TRBD1. The CDR3 has 15 amino acids. Germline V gives CDR1 WNHNN, CDR2 SYGVQD (reference sequence). With V trimmed by 9 bases and J by 4 bases, 14 bases remained unmatched.

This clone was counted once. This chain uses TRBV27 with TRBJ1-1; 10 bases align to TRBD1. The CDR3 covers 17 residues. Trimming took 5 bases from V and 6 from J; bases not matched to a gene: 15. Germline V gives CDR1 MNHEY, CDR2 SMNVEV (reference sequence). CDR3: CASSRDSPGQGSPEAFF. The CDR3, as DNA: TGTGCCAGCAGTCGGGACTCGCCGGGACAGGGGAGCCCTGAAGCTTTCTTT.

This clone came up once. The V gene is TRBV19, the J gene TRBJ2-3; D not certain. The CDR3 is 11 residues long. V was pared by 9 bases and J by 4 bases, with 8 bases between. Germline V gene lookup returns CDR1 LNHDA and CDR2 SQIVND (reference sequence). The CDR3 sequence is CASNEADTQYF. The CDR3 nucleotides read TGTGCCAGCAACGAGGCAGATACGCAGTATTTT. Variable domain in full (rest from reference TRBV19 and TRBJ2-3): DGGITQSPKYLFRKEGQNVTLSCEQNLNHDAMYWYRQDPGQGLRLIYYSQIVNDFQKGDIAEGYSVSREKKESFPLTVTSAQKNPTAFYLCASNEADTQYFGPGTRLTVL.

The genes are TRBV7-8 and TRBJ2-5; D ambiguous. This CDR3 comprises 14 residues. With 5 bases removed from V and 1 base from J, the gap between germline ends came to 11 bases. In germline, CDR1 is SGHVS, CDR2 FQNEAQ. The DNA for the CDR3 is TGTGCCAGCAGCAAAGAATTCAGCCAAGAGACCCAGTACTTC. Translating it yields CASSKEFSQETQYF.

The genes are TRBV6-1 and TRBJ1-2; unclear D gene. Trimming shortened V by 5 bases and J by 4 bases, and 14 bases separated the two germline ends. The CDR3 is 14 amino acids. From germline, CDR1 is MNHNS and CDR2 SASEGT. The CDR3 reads CASSPPEEVYGYTF. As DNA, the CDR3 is TGTGCCAGCAGTCCCCCCGAGGAGGTCTATGGCTACACCTTC.

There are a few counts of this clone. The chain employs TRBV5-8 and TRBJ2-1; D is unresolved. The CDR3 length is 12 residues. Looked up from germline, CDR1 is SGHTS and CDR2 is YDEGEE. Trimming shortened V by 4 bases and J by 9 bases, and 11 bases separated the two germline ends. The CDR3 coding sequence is TGTGCCAGCAGCCCTCCTATAATTGAGCAGTTCTTC. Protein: CASSPPIIEQFF.

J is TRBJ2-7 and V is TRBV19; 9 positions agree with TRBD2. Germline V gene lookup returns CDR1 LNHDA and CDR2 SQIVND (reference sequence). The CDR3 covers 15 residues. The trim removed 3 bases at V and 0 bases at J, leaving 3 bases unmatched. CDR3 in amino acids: CASSIASGVSYEQYF. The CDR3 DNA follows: TGTGCCAGTAGTATCGCTAGCGGGGTCTCCTACGAGCAGTACTTC.

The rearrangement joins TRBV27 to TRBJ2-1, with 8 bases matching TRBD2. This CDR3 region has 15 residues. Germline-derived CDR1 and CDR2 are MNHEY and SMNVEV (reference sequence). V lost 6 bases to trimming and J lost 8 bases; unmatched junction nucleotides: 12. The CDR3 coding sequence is TGTGCCAGCAGCTTAGCGGGACGCCTGGGAGATGAGCAGTTCTTC. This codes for CASSLAGRLGDEQFF.

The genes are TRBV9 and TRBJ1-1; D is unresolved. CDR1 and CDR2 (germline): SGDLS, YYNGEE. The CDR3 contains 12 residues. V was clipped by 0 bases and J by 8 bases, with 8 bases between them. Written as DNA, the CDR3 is TGTGCCAGCAGCGTAGGAACGGGAGAAGCTTTCTTT. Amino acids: CASSVGTGEAFF. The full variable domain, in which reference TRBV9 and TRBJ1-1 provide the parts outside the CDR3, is DSGVTQTPKHLITATGQRVTLRCSPRSGDLSVYWYQQSLDQGLQFLIQYYNGEERAKGNILERFSAQQFPDLHSELNLSSLELGDSALYFCASSVGTGEAFFGQGTRLTVV.

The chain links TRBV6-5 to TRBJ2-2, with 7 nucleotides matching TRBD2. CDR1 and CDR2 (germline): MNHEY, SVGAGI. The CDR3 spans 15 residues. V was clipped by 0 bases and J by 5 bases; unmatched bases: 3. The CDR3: CASSYSGGSTGELFF. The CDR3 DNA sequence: TGTGCCAGCAGTTACTCCGGCGGGAGTACCGGGGAGCTGTTTTTT.

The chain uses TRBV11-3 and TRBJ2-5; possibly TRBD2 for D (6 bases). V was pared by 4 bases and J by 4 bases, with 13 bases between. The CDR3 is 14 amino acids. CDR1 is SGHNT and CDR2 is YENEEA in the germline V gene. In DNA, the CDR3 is TGTGCCAGCAGCTCTCCTACCGGGGGAGAGACCCAGTACTTC. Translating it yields CASSSPTGGETQYF.